What follows are 30 T cell receptor beta chains derived from one specimen sequenced in a study of identical twins. Using its own MiXCR run on the 5' RACE reads, TCRdb lists one record per CDR3 protein. The sample lists around 1.7 million distinct CDR3 sequences, around 33% occurring once. Sequencing input: cord blood. The receptors were gathered from a newborn girl in good health.

This clonotype was picked up many times. The chain uses TRBV4-1 and TRBJ2-3, with D perhaps matching TRBD2 (6 bases). The V gene's germline CDR1 is MGHRA and CDR2 YSYEKL. There are 16 residues in the CDR3. V was trimmed by 0 bases and J by 2 bases, leaving 12 bases between them. The CDR3 DNA sequence: TGCGCCAGCAGCCAAGATGTACGGGACTTCACAGATACGCAGTATTTT. Its translation: CASSQDVRDFTDTQYF.

This sequence joins TRBV5-6 and TRBJ2-5, with a tentative D call TRBD1 (6 bases). The DNA end favors TRBJ2-7, so the J call may be wrong. Looked up from germline, CDR1 is SGHDT and CDR2 is YYEEEE. The CDR3 totals 13 residues. The CDR3: CASNLRDNYEQYF. In nucleotides, the CDR3 is TGTGCCAGCAACCTTAGGGACAACTACGAGCAGTACTTC.

V usage is TRBV14 and J usage is TRBJ2-3, with 7 bases lining up with TRBD2. The CDR3 sequence is 18 residues long. Germline CDR1 SGHDN, CDR2 FVKESK. V lost 1 base to trimming and J lost 0 bases; unmatched junction nucleotides: 10. As DNA, the CDR3 is TGTGCCAGCAGCCAAGTGCCGTTCGGGGGGACTAGCACAGATACGCAGTATTTT. Its translation: CASSQVPFGGTSTDTQYF.

Notes on this clonotype: One end of the junction does not line up with germline, which may come from a read error. This sequence joins TRBV12-3 or TRBV12-4 and TRBJ2-3; D might be TRBD2 (5 bases). CDR3 length: 15 residues. CDR3 residues: CASSSEGSSTDTEYF. The DNA for the CDR3 is TGTGCCAGCAGTTCCGAAGGCTCTAGCACAGATACGGAGTATTTT.

For this clonotype: At one boundary the junction diverges from the germline segment, which might be a read error. The rearrangement uses TRBV6-2 or TRBV6-3 and TRBJ1-5; tentative D call: TRBD1 (6 bases). The CDR3 consists of 16 residues. Per the germline V gene, CDR1 is MNHEY and CDR2 is SVGEGT. This chain's CDR3 is CACSDRRTSSNQPQHF. The CDR3 coding sequence is TGTGCCTGCAGTGACAGGCGCACATCTAGCAATCAGCCCCAGCATTTT.

The J gene is TRBJ2-7, the V gene TRBV7-9, with D possibly being TRBD2 (5 bases). In germline, CDR1 is SEHNR, CDR2 FQNEAQ (reference sequence). The CDR3 is 15 amino acids. V dropped 0 bases and J dropped 2 bases, with 11 bases sitting between them. This CDR3 reads CASSLAGVLTYEQYF. In nucleotides, the CDR3 is TGTGCCAGCAGCTTAGCGGGAGTCCTTACCTACGAGCAGTACTTC.

The rearrangement uses TRBV20-1 and TRBJ2-1; 10 bases match TRBD2. The V and J ends lost 5 bases and 6 bases, in that order; junction bases with no gene match: 7. This CDR3 is built from 14 residues. From germline, CDR1 is DFQATT and CDR2 SNEGSKA (reference sequence). The CDR3 sequence is CSAQKRGGPNEQFF. CDR3 DNA: TGCAGTGCTCAAAAGCGGGGGGGCCCCAATGAGCAGTTCTTC.

This clonotype was counted between two and nine times. The chain combines TRBV20-1 with TRBJ1-5; D is uncertain. The CDR3 contains 17 residues. Germline V lookup: CDR1 DFQATT, CDR2 SNEGSKA (reference sequence). V was cut by 0 bases and J by 2 bases, with 17 bases left in between. The CDR3 reads CSARDRLARVGNQPQHF. Here the CDR3 DNA reads TGCAGTGCTAGAGATAGACTGGCCAGAGTAGGCAATCAGCCCCAGCATTTT.

This clonotype came up a few times. The chain combines TRBV24-1 with TRBJ1-6, with D hard to call. Trimming cost V 7 bases and J 2 bases, with 5 bases left between them. The germline V gene encodes CDR1 KGHDR and CDR2 SFDVKD. The CDR3 covers 13 residues. CDR3 residues: CATRRTYNSPLHF. As DNA, the CDR3 is TGTGCCACCAGGAGGACCTATAATTCACCCCTCCACTTT.

The genes are TRBV28 and TRBJ2-1, with 13 bases identical to TRBD2. Trimming cost V 5 bases and J 8 bases; bases outside gene matches: 6. The CDR3 has 15 amino acids. Germline lookup yields CDR1 MDHEN and CDR2 SYDVKM. The CDR3 spells CASSPTSGRYDEQFF. The CDR3 DNA sequence: TGTGCCAGCAGTCCGACTAGCGGGAGGTACGATGAGCAGTTCTTC.

The genes are TRBV7-9 and TRBJ1-2; D uncertain. The CDR3 is 14 amino acids. V was clipped by 7 bases and J by 7 bases, with 19 bases between them. Germline V gene data show CDR1 as SEHNR and CDR2 as FQNEAQ (reference sequence). CDR3 loop: CASNAEGVGCGYTF. In nucleotides, the CDR3 is TGTGCCAGCAACGCAGAGGGAGTAGGTTGTGGCTACACCTTC.

This clonotype was detected only a few times. The chain recombines TRBV3-1 with TRBJ1-6, with D hard to call. In germline, CDR1 is LGHDT, CDR2 YNNKEL (reference sequence). The CDR3 extends over 14 amino acids. V shed 0 bases and J shed 7 bases, with 7 bases lying between them. CDR3 region: CASSQDRENSPLHF. The CDR3 DNA is TGTGCCAGCAGCCAAGACCGGGAGAATTCACCCCTCCACTTT.

Ten or more counts support this clonotype. The V call is TRBV12-3 or TRBV12-4, the J call TRBJ2-3; tentative D call: TRBD2 (6 bases). The CDR3 spans 14 residues. V lost 3 bases to trimming and J lost 2 bases, with 9 bases between them. CDR3 loop: CASSFPDYTDTQYF. DNA of the CDR3: TGTGCCAGCAGTTTTCCGGACTACACAGATACGCAGTATTTT.

The gene calls are TRBV10-3 and TRBJ2-7; 8 nucleotides line up with TRBD2. Looked up from germline, CDR1 is ENHRY and CDR2 is SYGVKD. CDR3 length: 14 amino acids. The V and J ends lost 3 bases and 4 bases, in that order; junction bases with no gene match: 5. The CDR3 region is CAISDGAGGYEQYF. DNA for the CDR3: TGTGCCATCAGTGATGGGGCGGGAGGTTACGAGCAGTACTTC.

This chain connects TRBV7-9 to TRBJ2-6; D is undetermined. CDR3 length: 14 residues. Per the germline V gene, CDR1 is SEHNR and CDR2 is FQNEAQ (reference sequence). V was trimmed by 4 bases and J by 2 bases, leaving 6 bases between them. CDR3 bases: TGTGCCAGCAGCTATATGGCTGGGGCCAACGTCCTGACTTTC. Residues: CASSYMAGANVLTF.

This clonotype has a handful of counts. The chain couples TRBV5-6 to TRBJ2-1, with TRBD2 as a possible D gene (5 bases). Trimming pared 0 bases from V and 8 bases from J, leaving 12 bases between. The germline gives CDR1 SGHDT, CDR2 YYEEEE. The CDR3 totals 14 residues. CDR3 in DNA: TGTGCCAGCAGCTTGGCGGGAAATTCGTATGAGCAGTTCTTC. This codes for CASSLAGNSYEQFF.

The J gene is TRBJ2-7, the V gene TRBV7-2; TRBD1 aligns across 10 bases. In germline, CDR1 is SGHTA, CDR2 FQGNSA. After removal of 2 bases from V and 5 bases from J, the junction contained 9 bases not matched to a gene. This CDR3 has 16 amino acids. The CDR3 DNA follows: TGTGCCAGCAGCTTATGGGCGACAGGGGGCGTGGACGAGCAGTACTTC. Encoded protein: CASSLWATGGVDEQYF.

Of note for this clonotype: A much more abundant neighbour one base away suggests this may be a read error. The chain joins TRBV20-1 to TRBJ2-7, with TRBD1 matching over 7 bases. The J call could be wrong; TRBJ2-5 is a better fit for the DNA end. CDR1 is DFQATT and CDR2 is SNEGSKA in the germline V gene (reference sequence). The CDR3 covers 12 residues. CDR3 loop: CSARTGKGTQYF. In DNA, the CDR3 is TGCAGTGCTAGGACAGGGAAAGGGACCCAGTACTTC.

This clonotype was counted a few times. The chain couples TRBV7-9 to TRBJ2-1; a weak D match, TRBD2 (5 bases). Trimming took off 4 bases at V and 8 bases at J, with 12 bases between the two ends. Germline V CDR1 and CDR2: SEHNR, FQNEAQ (reference sequence). There are 13 residues in the CDR3. Here the CDR3 DNA reads TGTGCCAGCAGCTCCCCAGAGGGCGATGAGCAGTTCTTC. It encodes CASSSPEGDEQFF.

Points on this clonotype: An end of the junction differs from the germline gene, which may be a read error. The rearrangement links TRBV5-1 to TRBJ2-3, with unresolved D. Germline loops: CDR1 SGHRS, CDR2 YFSETQ. The CDR3 is made up of 13 amino acids. CDR3 DNA: TGCGTCAGCAGCAAAGGGTCCACAGATACGCAGTATTTT. It is translated as CVSSKGSTDTQYF.

The chain joins TRBV20-1 to TRBJ2-1; D is undetermined. The better agreement between TRBJ2-7 and the DNA end casts doubt on the J call. The CDR3 loop spans 14 amino acids. CDR1 and CDR2 from the germline V gene are DFQATT and SNEGSKA (reference sequence). The CDR3 DNA reads TGCAGTGCCCCTACCCCAGGTTCCTACAATGAGCAGTACTTC. As protein: CSAPTPGSYNEQYF.

The chain has TRBV5-1 and TRBJ2-1; 11 bases align to TRBD2. This CDR3 spans 17 amino acids. The V gene's germline CDR1 is SGHRS and CDR2 YFSETQ. V trimming: 0 bases; J trimming: 1 base; junction bases outside the gene matches: 3. The CDR3 is CASSLATSGESYNEQFF. The CDR3 region has the DNA TGCGCCAGCAGCTTGGCGACTAGCGGGGAATCCTACAATGAGCAGTTCTTC.

This clonotype came up a few times. The chain employs TRBV7-2 and TRBJ2-3, with TRBD2 matching over 12 bases. From germline, CDR1 is SGHTA and CDR2 FQGNSA. This CDR3 spans 18 amino acids. V lost 4 bases, J lost 0 bases, and 8 bases stayed unmatched. CDR3 nucleotides: TGTGCCAGCAGCTGGGGACTAGCGGGCGACTCTAGCACAGATACGCAGTATTTT. This gives the protein CASSWGLAGDSSTDTQYF. Supplemented by reference TRBV7-2 and TRBJ2-3, the full variable domain reads GAGVSQSPSNKVTEKGKDVELRCDPISGHTALYWYRQSLGQGLEFLIYFQGNSAPDKSGLPSDRFSAERTGGSVSTLTIQRTQQEDSAVYLCASSWGLAGDSSTDTQYFGPGTRLTVL.

About this clonotype: Compared with germline, one end of the junction differs, possibly owing to a read error. J is TRBJ2-3 and V is TRBV4-2, with D perhaps matching TRBD2 (5 bases). The CDR3 is 15 amino acids. The germline V gene has CDR1 LGHNA and CDR2 YNFKEQ. CDR3 amino acids: CASSHAPGNTDAQYF. CDR3 sequence (DNA): TGTGCCAGCAGCCATGCTCCGGGAAACACAGATGCGCAGTATTTT.

This clonotype was picked up many times. J is TRBJ2-3 and V is TRBV11-2; unclear D gene. V was cut by 4 bases and J by 0 bases, with 20 bases left in between. The CDR3 loop spans 18 amino acids. Germline V gene sequence: CDR1 SGHAT, CDR2 FQNNGV. The CDR3: CASSSRSPSTTSTDTQYF. CDR3 DNA sequence: TGTGCCAGCAGCTCTCGTAGCCCTTCCACCACTAGCACAGATACGCAGTATTTT.

V is TRBV6-5 and J is TRBJ2-1; no clear D. The CDR3 is 14 amino acids. Germline V lookup: CDR1 MNHEY, CDR2 SVGAGI. V lost 0 bases and J lost 5, with 8 bases in between. DNA of the CDR3: TGTGCCAGCAGTTACTCAGAAGGCGACAATGAGCAGTTCTTC. It yields the protein CASSYSEGDNEQFF.

The rearrangement joins TRBV9 to TRBJ2-3, with 8 bases that match TRBD2. This CDR3 comprises 15 residues. The V and J ends lost 2 bases and 6 bases, in that order; junction bases with no gene match: 8. Germline V gene data show CDR1 as SGDLS and CDR2 as YYNGEE. Written as DNA, the CDR3 is TGTGCCAGCAGCGTGAGCGGGGGTCAATCGGATACGCAGTATTTT. Translation gives CASSVSGGQSDTQYF.

This clonotype was seen a handful of times. The CDR3 DNA sequence: TGTGCCAGCACCCAATGGGACAGTAGCAATTCACCCCTCCACTTT. It is translated as CASTQWDSSNSPLHF. This chain links TRBV6-5 with TRBJ1-6; the match to TRBD1 covers 7 bases. CDR1 and CDR2 (germline): MNHEY, SVGAGI. With V trimmed by 7 bases and J by 7 bases, 10 bases remained unmatched. The CDR3 extends over 15 amino acids.

This clonotype appeared a single time. The chain links TRBV7-2 to TRBJ2-7; 7 nucleotides align to TRBD2. The length of the CDR3 is 17 residues. The germline V gene has CDR1 SGHTA and CDR2 FQGNSA. J lost 7 bases, V lost 1 base, and 16 bases had no gene match. The CDR3 sequence: CASSLDRAGLIYNEQYF. The CDR3 DNA follows: TGTGCCAGCAGCTTAGATCGAGCGGGGTTGATCTACAATGAGCAGTACTTC.

The genes are TRBV30 and TRBJ2-6, with no clear D. Germline CDR1 is GTSNPN and CDR2 is SVGIG (reference sequence). Trimming stripped 0 bases from V and 3 bases from J, with 6 bases between. The CDR3 has 14 residues. The CDR3 here is CAWSVGVGANVLTF. The CDR3 DNA reads as TGTGCCTGGAGTGTAGGTGTTGGGGCCAACGTCCTGACTTTC.